The 32 T cell receptor beta chains listed next were all sequenced from one sample in a study of T-cell reconstitution after alpha-beta-depleted transplantation in children. Unique molecular identifiers were used to barcode this TCRbeta library. TCRdb used MiXCR to reprocess the PCR reads, holding one entry per CDR3 protein. Here the sample spans about 980,000 distinct CDR3 sequences, around 30% being singletons. The sample was PBMCs, mostly from graft donor cells, taken 360 days after TCRalphabeta/CD19-depleted stem cell transplant. These receptors were obtained from a boy in the first two years of life who had a stem cell transplant for SCID, so the T cells may come from the graft donor.

The chain employs TRBV20-1 and TRBJ2-3, with 10 bases identical to TRBD2. Per germline, CDR1 DFQATT and CDR2 SNEGSKA (reference sequence). There are 18 residues in the CDR3. Germline trimming cut 0 bases from V and 3 bases from J; bases unmatched to any gene: 12. CDR3 region: CSARDRVAGGPETDTQYF. CDR3 DNA: TGCAGTGCTAGAGATCGAGTAGCGGGGGGTCCGGAAACAGATACGCAGTATTTT.

The chain uses TRBV6-2 or TRBV6-3 and TRBJ2-2, with D possibly being TRBD1 or TRBD2 (5 bases each). Germline V gene data show CDR1 as MNHEY and CDR2 as SVGEGT. V lost 6 bases to trimming and J lost 7 bases, with 15 bases between them. The CDR3 extends over 14 amino acids. The CDR3 spells CASRRLGGHGELFF. The CDR3 bases are TGTGCCAGCAGACGTCTAGGAGGACACGGGGAGCTGTTTTTT.

This clonotype was seen a few times. A clone one base away is much larger, so this may be a read error. In nucleotides, the CDR3 is TGCGCCAGCAGCTTGGACCATGAGACCCAGTACTTC. The encoded protein is CASSLDHETQYF. This chain links TRBV5-1 with TRBJ2-5; D uncertain. The CDR3 is made up of 12 amino acids. The germline gives CDR1 SGHRS, CDR2 YFSETQ.

The chain combines TRBV2 with TRBJ2-7, with a possible D match to TRBD1 (5 bases). The germline CDR1 and CDR2 sequences are SNHLY and FYNNEI. The CDR3 loop spans 14 amino acids. V shed 7 bases and J shed 3 bases, with 16 bases lying between them. The CDR3 sequence: CASTQGHTDYEQYF. CDR3 bases: TGTGCCAGCACCCAAGGACACACCGACTACGAGCAGTACTTC.

The V call is TRBV20-1, the J call TRBJ2-7; 9 bases are shared with TRBD1. After removal of 0 bases from V and 2 bases from J, the junction contained 11 bases not matched to a gene. Per germline, CDR1 DFQATT and CDR2 SNEGSKA (reference sequence). The CDR3 totals 17 residues. The CDR3 DNA follows: TGCAGTGCTAGAGATTGGGACAGGGCCTCCATCGCCTACGAGCAGTACTTC. Translated, it gives CSARDWDRASIAYEQYF.

The table lists this clonotype with a few counts. The CDR3 sequence is CASSASVYTGELFF. Here the CDR3 DNA reads TGCGCCAGCAGTGCTTCGGTTTACACCGGGGAGCTGTTTTTT. J is TRBJ2-2 and V is TRBV10-1; D remains ambiguous. V was pared by 4 bases and J by 3 bases, with 9 bases between. This CDR3 is 14 amino acids long. The germline gives CDR1 WNHNN, CDR2 SYGVQD (reference sequence).

V is TRBV10-3 and J is TRBJ1-5; TRBD1 agrees at 8 bases. The CDR3 runs to 13 residues. The V gene's germline CDR1 is ENHRY and CDR2 SYGVKD. The ends lost 6 bases at V and 5 bases at J; junction bases unmatched: 3. The CDR3 region has the DNA TGTGCCATCAGGGACAGGGAAGATCAGCCCCAGCATTTT. Translating gives CAIRDREDQPQHF.

The chain carries TRBV12-3 or TRBV12-4 and TRBJ1-5; TRBD1 agrees at 7 bases. J lost 3 bases, V lost 2 bases, and 4 bases had no gene match. The CDR3 sequence is 15 residues long. The CDR3 sequence: CASSLRQGYNQPQHF. The CDR3 DNA sequence: TGTGCCAGCAGTTTAAGACAGGGCTACAATCAGCCCCAGCATTTT.

The table lists this clonotype with a few counts. This chain connects TRBV12-3 or TRBV12-4 to TRBJ1-2; D is uncertain. V was pared by 3 bases and J by 4 bases, with 6 bases between. The CDR3 consists of 12 residues. The CDR3 DNA follows: TGTGCCAGCAGTTTCGAGTTCTATGGCTACACCTTC. Residues: CASSFEFYGYTF.

This clonotype was seen at least ten times. The J gene is TRBJ2-1, the V gene TRBV29-1; weak D call: TRBD1 (5 bases). The CDR3 extends over 12 amino acids. CDR1 and CDR2 (germline): SQVTM, ANQGSEA. The V end was cut by 6 bases, the J end by 4 bases, with 10 bases between. The CDR3 region has the DNA TGCAGCGTCGGCGACAGTTACAATGAGCAGTTCTTC. Protein sequence: CSVGDSYNEQFF.

This chain links TRBV20-1 with TRBJ2-7; D might be TRBD1 (5 bases). V lost 3 bases and J 2 bases, leaving 14 bases between the germline ends. Germline V CDR1 and CDR2: DFQATT, SNEGSKA (reference sequence). This CDR3 spans 14 amino acids. Here the CDR3 DNA reads TGCAGTGCTAGTAGGGCCCAGGGTACCTACGAGCAGTACTTC. Protein: CSASRAQGTYEQYF.

CDR3 bases: TGTGCCAGCAGCAAAAGAGAGGGTAGCTCCTACAATGAGCAGTTCTTC. It is translated as CASSKREGSSYNEQFF. This rearrangement joins TRBV9 to TRBJ2-1; D may be TRBD2 (5 bases). Germline CDR1 SGDLS, CDR2 YYNGEE. V shed 4 bases and J shed 0 bases, with 14 bases lying between them. This CDR3 comprises 16 residues.

The chain has TRBV18 and TRBJ2-4, with TRBD2 as a possible D gene (5 bases). Trimming took 8 bases from V and 0 from J, leaving 11 bases between them. This CDR3 comprises 14 residues. In germline, CDR1 is KGHSH, CDR2 LQKENI. This CDR3 is CASTKGLAKNIQYF. The CDR3 DNA sequence: TGTGCCAGCACAAAAGGACTAGCCAAAAACATTCAGTACTTC.

The rearrangement links TRBV30 to TRBJ1-5, with TRBD1 as a possible D gene (6 bases). The CDR3 sequence is 15 residues long. The germline V and J ends were trimmed by 5 bases and 0 bases, with 14 bases remaining between them. Per the germline V gene, CDR1 is GTSNPN and CDR2 is SVGIG (reference sequence). CDR3 DNA: TGTGCCTGGTCGCCCGGACAGTATAGCAATCAGCCCCAGCATTTT. The encoded protein is CAWSPGQYSNQPQHF.

V usage is TRBV5-1 and J usage is TRBJ1-1; D not certain. Trimming stripped 2 bases from V and 0 bases from J, with 11 bases between. The CDR3 covers 15 residues. The germline CDR1 and CDR2 sequences are SGHRS and YFSETQ. The CDR3 sequence is CASSFGKGMNTEAFF. The CDR3 nucleotides are TGCGCCAGCAGCTTCGGAAAGGGAATGAACACTGAAGCTTTCTTT.

This clonotype was recorded a few times. The V gene is TRBV15, the J gene TRBJ2-1; no firm D call. The CDR3 has 13 residues. V was clipped by 2 bases and J by 9 bases, with 11 bases between them. CDR1 is LNHNV, CDR2 YYDKDF, per germline (reference sequence). CDR3 coding DNA: TGTGCCACCAGCAGACCTCCGACGACTGAGCAGTTCTTC. Translating gives CATSRPPTTEQFF. Complete variable domain (other parts from reference TRBV15 and TRBJ2-1): DAMVIQNPRYQVTQFGKPVTLSCSQTLNHNVMYWYQQKSSQAPKLLFHYYDKDFNNEADTPDNFQSRRPNTSFCFLDIRSPGLGDTAMYLCATSRPPTTEQFFGPGTRLTVL.

This clonotype was counted only a few times. The V gene is TRBV10-3, the J gene TRBJ2-3, with D uncertain. Trimming shortened V by 4 bases and J by 6 bases, and 11 bases separated the two germline ends. The CDR3 runs to 13 residues. The germline V gene has CDR1 ENHRY and CDR2 SYGVKD. CDR3 coding DNA: TGTGCCATCAGTGGGAGCGCGGCGGATACGCAGTATTTT. This translates into CAISGSAADTQYF.

The V call is TRBV27, the J call TRBJ2-1; D uncertain. CDR1 and CDR2 (germline): MNHEY, SMNVEV (reference sequence). V lost 6 bases and J lost 6, with 12 bases in between. The CDR3 runs to 13 residues. The CDR3 nucleotides are TGTGCCAGCAGGGCCTCGGACGCCAATGAGCAGTTCTTC. Protein sequence: CASRASDANEQFF.

The chain uses TRBV6-5 and TRBJ1-2, with D uncertain. The length of the CDR3 is 15 residues. Trimming pared 2 bases from V and 4 bases from J, leaving 14 bases between. Looked up from germline, CDR1 is MNHEY and CDR2 is SVGAGI. The CDR3 loop is CASSYGPLGGYGYTF. In nucleotides, the CDR3 is TGTGCCAGCAGTTACGGACCCCTAGGAGGCTATGGCTACACCTTC.

This chain uses TRBV29-1 with TRBJ2-1, with D maybe TRBD1 (6 bases). This CDR3 spans 14 amino acids. Per the germline V gene, CDR1 is SQVTM and CDR2 is ANQGSEA. Trimming took 8 bases from V and 0 from J, leaving 14 bases between them. Here the CDR3 DNA reads TGCAGCTCGACAGGCTCCTACTCCTACAATGAGCAGTTCTTC. Its translation is CSSTGSYSYNEQFF.

This clonotype has at least ten counts. This chain joins TRBV5-1 and TRBJ2-7; 9 bases agree with TRBD1. The junction had 7 bases not matched to a gene; V was cut back by 5 bases and J by 4 bases. In germline, CDR1 is SGHRS, CDR2 YFSETQ. The CDR3 is 14 residues long. CDR3 sequence: CASSSGQGWYEQYF. The DNA for the CDR3 is TGCGCCAGCAGTTCCGGACAGGGGTGGTACGAGCAGTACTTC.

This clonotype was detected only a few times. CDR3 loop: CASSQSRTRNTEAFF. The CDR3 DNA reads as TGCGCCAGCAGCCAATCCCGGACCCGAAACACTGAAGCTTTCTTT. The V gene is TRBV4-1, the J gene TRBJ1-1; the D is unclear. Germline CDR1 reads MGHRA; CDR2 reads YSYEKL. V was pared by 2 bases and J by 2 bases, with 12 bases between. CDR3 length: 15 amino acids.

This clonotype came up many times. The chain employs TRBV5-1 and TRBJ2-1; 8 bases line up with TRBD2. The CDR3 is made up of 15 amino acids. CDR1 and CDR2 (germline): SGHRS, YFSETQ. V trimming: 1 base; J trimming: 4 bases; junction bases outside the gene matches: 4. The CDR3 sequence is CASSLPRGEYNEQFF. The CDR3 DNA reads as TGCGCCAGCAGCTTGCCGCGGGGGGAATACAATGAGCAGTTCTTC.

The rearrangement links TRBV7-8 to TRBJ2-1, with D hard to call. Germline-derived CDR1 and CDR2 are SGHVS and FQNEAQ. The CDR3 has 14 amino acids. Trimming stripped 2 bases from V and 4 bases from J, with 9 bases between. The CDR3 region is CASSLQAVYNEQFF. The CDR3 region has the DNA TGTGCCAGCAGCTTACAGGCAGTTTACAATGAGCAGTTCTTC.

This clonotype was seen a few times. This chain uses TRBV7-2 with TRBJ2-3, with D tentatively TRBD2 (6 bases). CDR3 length: 15 residues. With 5 bases removed from V and 2 bases from J, the gap between germline ends came to 14 bases. Looked up from germline, CDR1 is SGHTA and CDR2 is FQGNSA. The CDR3 reads CASSLASDSTDTQYF. In DNA, the CDR3 is TGTGCCAGCAGCCTCGCTAGCGACTCCACAGATACGCAGTATTTT. Full variable domain (missing parts from reference TRBV7-2 and TRBJ2-3): GAGVSQSPSNKVTEKGKDVELRCDPISGHTALYWYRQSLGQGLEFLIYFQGNSAPDKSGLPSDRFSAERTGGSVSTLTIQRTQQEDSAVYLCASSLASDSTDTQYFGPGTRLTVL.

This clonotype appeared a few times. The gene calls are TRBV7-9 and TRBJ2-1; tentative D call: TRBD1 (6 bases). V lost 3 bases and J 10 bases, leaving 13 bases between the germline ends. The CDR3 totals 13 residues. Germline CDR1 reads SEHNR; CDR2 reads FQNEAQ (reference sequence). CDR3 nucleotides: TGTGCCAGCAGCTTCGTTGACCAGGGGGAGCAGTTCTTC. This sequence encodes CASSFVDQGEQFF.

This clonotype was seen a single time. The chain links TRBV6-1 to TRBJ2-7; possible D gene TRBD1, 6 bases. Germline lookup yields CDR1 MNHNS and CDR2 SASEGT. CDR3 length equals 14 residues. V was cut by 6 bases and J by 2 bases, with 14 bases left in between. Here the CDR3 DNA reads TGTGCCAGCAGGAGGGACCAGGGGCCCTACGAGCAGTACTTC. Translated: CASRRDQGPYEQYF.

There are a few counts of this clonotype. V is TRBV20-1 and J is TRBJ2-3, with TRBD1 matching 9 bases. Germline V lookup: CDR1 DFQATT, CDR2 SNEGSKA (reference sequence). The CDR3 has 15 amino acids. J was trimmed by 0 bases and V by 4 bases; bases with no gene match: 5. CDR3 sequence reads: CSATAGTGSTDTQYF. As DNA, the CDR3 is TGCAGTGCTACCGCCGGGACAGGGAGCACAGATACGCAGTATTTT.

The rearrangement links TRBV29-1 to TRBJ2-1; no firm D call. V was cut by 3 bases and J by 8 bases, with 11 bases left in between. The CDR3 extends over 12 amino acids. CDR1 is SQVTM, CDR2 ANQGSEA, per germline. CDR3 sequence reads: CSVDRGTHEQFF. The CDR3 nucleotides are TGCAGCGTTGATCGCGGAACTCATGAGCAGTTCTTC.

V usage is TRBV6-1 and J usage is TRBJ1-1; 9 bases align to TRBD1. With V trimmed by 8 bases and J by 0 bases, 7 bases remained unmatched. The CDR3 contains 15 residues. Germline assignment: CDR1 MNHNS and CDR2 SASEGT. This chain's CDR3 is CASGRDRALNTEAFF. CDR3 bases: TGTGCCAGCGGAAGGGACAGGGCTCTGAACACTGAAGCTTTCTTT.

V usage is TRBV7-9 and J usage is TRBJ2-3; D is undetermined. Trimming took 0 bases from V and 0 from J, leaving 10 bases between them. The germline gives CDR1 SEHNR, CDR2 FQNEAQ (reference sequence). CDR3 length: 16 residues. The CDR3 nucleotides read TGTGCCAGCAGCTTAGCGCGAGGTATCAGCACAGATACGCAGTATTTT. Protein: CASSLARGISTDTQYF. The variable domain in full, with the rest retrieved from reference TRBV7-9 and TRBJ2-3, is DTGVSQNPRHKITKRGQNVTFRCDPISEHNRLYWYRQTLGQGPEFLTYFQNEAQLEKSRLLSDRFSAERPKGSFSTLEIQRTEQGDSAMYLCASSLARGISTDTQYFGPGTRLTVL.

The CDR3 DNA reads TGCGCCAGCAGCCTGATCCGGAGAGAAGAGACCCAGTACTTC. This translates into CASSLIRREETQYF. The rearrangement uses TRBV5-1 and TRBJ2-5; D uncertain. The CDR3 length is 14 residues. Per germline, CDR1 SGHRS and CDR2 YFSETQ. V gave up 4 bases and J gave up 3 bases, with 13 bases separating them.